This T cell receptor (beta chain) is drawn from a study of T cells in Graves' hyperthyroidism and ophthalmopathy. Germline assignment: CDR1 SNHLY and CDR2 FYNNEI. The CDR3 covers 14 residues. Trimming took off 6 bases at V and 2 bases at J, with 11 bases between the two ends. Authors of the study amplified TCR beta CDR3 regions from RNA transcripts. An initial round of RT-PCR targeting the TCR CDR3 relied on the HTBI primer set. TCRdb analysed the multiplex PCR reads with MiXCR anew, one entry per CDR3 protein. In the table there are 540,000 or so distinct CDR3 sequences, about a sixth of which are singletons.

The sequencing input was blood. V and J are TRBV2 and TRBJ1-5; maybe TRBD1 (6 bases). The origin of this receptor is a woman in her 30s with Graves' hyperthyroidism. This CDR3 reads CASRQGLGNQPQHF. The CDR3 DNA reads TGTGCCAGCAGACAGGGTCTCGGCAATCAGCCCCAGCATTTT.